Presented here are 10 T cell receptor beta chains from one specimen sequenced in a study of T cells in women clearing cervical HPV infection. Generated by immunoSEQ multiplex PCR, the TCRdb table keeps only in-frame clones and is missing some. In total, the table holds roughly 37,000 clones. Sequenced material: blood buffy coat. All receptors come from a woman aged 18 to 75 with a cervical HPV16 infection that either progressed to CIN3+ or cleared (not recorded which).

In the case of this clone: Compared with germline, one end of the junction differs, possibly owing to a read error. The read terminates 3 residues before the CDR3 end, so the remaining end is supplied by the germline J gene. Other DNA variants within this sample encode the same CDR3. The chain is built from TRBV7-2 and TRBJ1-3; 9 positions agree with TRBD1. Germline-derived CDR1 and CDR2 are SGHTA and FQGNSA. CDR3 length: 15 amino acids. The part of the CDR3 DNA that was read is TGTGCCAGCAGCTCCCGGGACAGGGCCCTAAACACG. Translating gives CASSSRDRALNT. From start to end, the CDR3 is CASSSRDRALNTIYF. Full variable domain (outside the CDR3, taken from reference TRBV7-2 and TRBJ1-3): GAGVSQSPSNKVTEKGKDVELRCDPISGHTALYWYRQSLGQGLEFLIYFQGNSAPDKSGLPSDRFSAERTGGSVSTLTIQRTQQEDSAVYLCASSSRDRALNTIYFGEGSWLTVV.

Comments on this clone: The missing CDR3 end, 3 residues past where the read stops, is filled in from the germline J gene. The chain is built from TRBV10-3 and TRBJ2-4; D is undetermined. The length of the CDR3 is 15 residues. CDR1 and CDR2 from the germline V gene are ENHRY and SYGVKD. The part of the CDR3 DNA that was read is TGTGCCATCAGTGACAACCTCCCAGCCCACTATGGT. It is translated as CAISDNLPAHYG. The whole CDR3 region reads CAISDNLPAHYGQYF.

For this clone: The CDR3 end falls 3 residues outside the read, so it is completed with the germline J gene. The genes are TRBV2 and TRBJ1-2; 7 nucleotides line up with TRBD1. Germline V gene lookup returns CDR1 SNHLY and CDR2 FYNNEI. This CDR3 is 16 amino acids long. The chain's CDR3 is CASSKRGLAGNNDYTF. The covered CDR3 bases are TGTGCCAGCAGTAAGAGGGGGCTAGCGGGAAACAATGAC.

Note on this clone: Read data end 3 residues before the CDR3 end; the end is taken from the germline J gene. The gene calls are TRBV19 and TRBJ1-1; D is possibly TRBD1 (5 bases). Trimming shortened V by 3 bases and J by 5 bases, and 19 bases separated the two germline ends. The CDR3 contains 16 residues. Germline assignment: CDR1 LNHDA and CDR2 SQIVND (reference sequence). Partial CDR3 DNA: TGTGCCAGTAGTATGAAGGCGGCAGGGCCTTGGACTGAA. This translates into CASSMKAAGPWTE. The whole CDR3 protein is CASSMKAAGPWTEAFF.

Comments on this clone: The CDR3 goes on 3 residues after the read ends, and that part is filled in from the germline J gene. The V and J genes are TRBV7-2 and TRBJ1-4; a weak D match, TRBD1 (6 bases). This CDR3 is built from 15 residues. The V gene's germline CDR1 is SGHTA and CDR2 FQGNSA. The CDR3 protein is CASSPGEGDNSPLFF. The part of the CDR3 DNA that was read is TGTGCCAGCAGCCCCGGAGAGGGGGATAATTCACCA.

About this clone itself: The CDR3 end lies 3 residues beyond the end of the read and is filled in from the germline J gene. V gene TRBV2 combines with J gene TRBJ2-7, with TRBD2 as a possible D gene (6 bases). The CDR3 consists of 13 residues. Trimming took off 2 bases at V and 3 bases at J, with 8 bases between the two ends. The germline V gene has CDR1 SNHLY and CDR2 FYNNEI. The CDR3 loop reads CASSESGGYEQYF. The sequenced CDR3 bases are TGTGCCAGCAGTGAATCCGGGGGCTACGAG. The full variable domain, its missing parts supplied by reference TRBV2 and TRBJ2-7, is EPEVTQTPSHQVTQMGQEVILRCVPISNHLYFYWYRQILGQKVEFLVSFYNNEISEKSEIFDDQFSVERPDGSNFTLKIRSTKLEDSAMYFCASSESGGYEQYFGPGTRLTVT.

About this clone itself: The read terminates 3 residues ahead of where the CDR3 ends, so the germline J gene completes it. Other DNA sequences within the sample encode an identical CDR3. The genes are TRBV7-3 and TRBJ1-2; 9 nucleotides align to TRBD1. The CDR3 length is 13 residues. The germline V gene encodes CDR1 SGHTA and CDR2 FQGTGA. CDR3: CASSLGTGYGYTF. CDR3 DNA (partial): TGTGCCAGCAGCTTAGGGACAGGGTACGGT.

A word on this clone: The DNA ends 3 residues before the CDR3 does, and the rest of the CDR3 is filled in from the germline J gene. The V call is TRBV19, the J call TRBJ1-4; D gene uncertain. This CDR3 comprises 16 residues. Germline V lookup: CDR1 LNHDA, CDR2 SQIVND (reference sequence). The sequenced CDR3 bases are TGTGCCAGTTACAGACTAGCGGGTCCGAACACCGGGGAA. Amino acid sequence: CASYRLAGPNTGE. The CDR3, in full, reads CASYRLAGPNTGELFF.

Worth noting for this clone: The read is 3 residues too short to cover the CDR3 end, so that end is filled in from the germline J gene. V gene TRBV7-7 combines with J gene TRBJ2-7; possible D gene TRBD2, 5 bases. Germline-derived CDR1 and CDR2 are SSHAT and FNYEAQ (reference sequence). The CDR3 has 14 amino acids. Trimming pared 5 bases from V and 5 bases from J, leaving 16 bases between. The CDR3 sequence: CASSPRPLDHEQYF. Partial CDR3 DNA: TGTGCCAGCAGCCCACGGCCACTAGACCACGAG.

With respect to this clone: Read sequence stops 3 residues before the CDR3 end, and the germline J gene provides the missing end. V gene TRBV20-1 combines with J gene TRBJ2-5; 15 nucleotides agree with TRBD2. The CDR3 has 18 residues. CDR1 DFQATT and CDR2 SNEGSKA come from the germline V gene (reference sequence). V was clipped by 5 bases and J by 4 bases; unmatched bases: 14. Incomplete CDR3 DNA: TGCAGTGCTGATTTGTTGGGACTAGCGGGAGGAGGGGGAGAGACC. Translation: CSADLLGLAGGGGET. The entire CDR3 protein reads CSADLLGLAGGGGETQYF.